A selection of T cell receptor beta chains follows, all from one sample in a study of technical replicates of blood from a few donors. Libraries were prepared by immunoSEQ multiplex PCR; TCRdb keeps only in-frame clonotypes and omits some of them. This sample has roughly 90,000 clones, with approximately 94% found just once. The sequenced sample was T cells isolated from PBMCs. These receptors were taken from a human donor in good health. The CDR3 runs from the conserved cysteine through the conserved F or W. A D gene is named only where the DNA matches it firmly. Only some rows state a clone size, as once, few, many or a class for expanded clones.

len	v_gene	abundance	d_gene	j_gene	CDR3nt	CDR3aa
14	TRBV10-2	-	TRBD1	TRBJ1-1	TGCGCCAGCAGGTCGACAGGGTCGAACACTGAAGCTTTCTTT	CASRSTGSNTEAFF
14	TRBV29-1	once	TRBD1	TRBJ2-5	TGCAGCGCCCAGGGACAGGGAGGTCGAGAGACCCAGTACTTC	CSAQGQGGRETQYF
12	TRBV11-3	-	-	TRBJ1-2	TGTGCCAGCAGCTTAGATCAAGCGGGACCGTACTTC	CASSLDQAGPYF
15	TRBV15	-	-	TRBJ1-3	TGTGCCACCAGCAGAGATGGGCAGAATGGAAACACCATATATTTT	CATSRDGQNGNTIYF
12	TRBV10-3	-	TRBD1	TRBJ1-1	TGTGCCTTTCCAGGGGGATGCACTGAAGCTTTCTTT	CAFPGGCTEAFF
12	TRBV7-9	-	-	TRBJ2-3	TGTGCCAGCAGCCCGGTCGAATTGACGCAGTATTTT	CASSPVELTQYF
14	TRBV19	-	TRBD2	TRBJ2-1	TGTGCCAGTAGTCGGGGGGAATCCTACAATGAGCAGTTCTTC	CASSRGESYNEQFF
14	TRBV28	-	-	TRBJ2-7	TGTGCCAGCAGTACTCCGGGACTCTTCTACGAGCAGTACTTC	CASSTPGLFYEQYF
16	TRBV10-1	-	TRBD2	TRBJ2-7	TGCGCCAGCAGTGAGTCGGGGACTAGCGTACCCTACGAGCAGTACTTC	CASSESGTSVPYEQYF
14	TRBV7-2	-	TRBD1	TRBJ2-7	TGTGCCAGCAGCGTTTTAACAGGGGACTACGAGCAGTACTTC	CASSVLTGDYEQYF
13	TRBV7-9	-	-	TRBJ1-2	TGTGCCAGCAGCTTAGGACTTAACTATGGCTACACCTTC	CASSLGLNYGYTF